What follows is one TCR beta chain and its context. Every subset had its genomic DNA shared out evenly among several immunoSEQ plates. Assay used: immunoSEQ multiplex PCR; TCRdb lists only in-frame clones, some missing. The data show hundreds of thousands of clones, over 60% seen once. CDR1 and CDR2 from the germline V gene are SQVTM and ANQGSEA. CDR3 size: 13 residues. V shed 6 bases and J shed 4 bases, with 15 bases lying between them. This record belongs to a study of shared clonotypes between healthy human individuals. Specimen: PBMCs. The chain links TRBV29-1 to TRBJ1-1, with D possibly TRBD1 on 5 matching bases. This TCR came from a woman aged 40 to 50 in good health. Some clones in this sample may be carry-over from other donors' samples. The CDR3 DNA reads as TGCAGCGTGCCCAGGGTCATGGGCACTGAAGCTTTCTTT. Translated: CSVPRVMGTEAFF.